These 25 T cell receptor beta chains share one sample of origin, sequenced in a study of T cells in Graves' hyperthyroidism and ophthalmopathy. Amplification targeted TCR beta CDR3 regions from RNA transcripts. During a first-round RT-PCR of the TCR CDR3, the HTBI primer set was used. TCRdb reprocessed the multiplex PCR reads with MiXCR, giving one entry per CDR3 protein. The sample has around 610,000 distinct CDR3 sequences; roughly 14% are singletons. The sample consisted of blood. The receptors come from a woman between 35 and 50 years old with Graves' ophthalmopathy.

This clonotype was recorded at least ten times. The chain recombines TRBV19 with TRBJ1-1, with a tentative D call TRBD1 (5 bases). In germline, CDR1 is LNHDA, CDR2 SQIVND (reference sequence). V lost 4 bases and J 3 bases, leaving 15 bases between the germline ends. The CDR3 is 15 amino acids. The CDR3: CASSTGSYSHTEAFF. CDR3 sequence (DNA): TGTGCCAGTAGTACAGGGTCGTACTCGCACACTGAAGCTTTCTTT.

This clonotype was counted ten times or more. CDR3 nucleotides: TGCAGTGCTAGAATAGGGGGAAGACAAGAGACCCAGTACTTC. It encodes CSARIGGRQETQYF. The V gene is TRBV20-1, the J gene TRBJ2-5, with D perhaps TRBD1 (6 bases). CDR1 and CDR2 from the germline V gene are DFQATT and SNEGSKA (reference sequence). CDR3 size: 14 residues. V lost 2 bases to trimming and J lost 2 bases, with 12 bases between them.

This clonotype appeared many times. The rearrangement links TRBV7-3 to TRBJ1-1; 7 nucleotides align to TRBD1. The CDR3 runs 13 residues. Looked up from germline, CDR1 is SGHTA and CDR2 is FQGTGA. With 5 bases clipped from V and 10 bases from J, the junction kept 10 bases outside the gene matches. This chain's CDR3 is CASSPRQGGLAFF. DNA of the CDR3: TGTGCCAGCAGCCCTCGACAGGGCGGTCTAGCTTTCTTT.

The genes are TRBV2 and TRBJ2-5; D is unresolved. CDR3 length: 12 amino acids. Germline CDR1 reads SNHLY; CDR2 reads FYNNEI. The V end lost 10 bases, the J end lost 6 bases, and 15 bases lay between the germline ends. This CDR3 is CATALLQQTQYF. For the CDR3, the DNA is TGTGCCACAGCACTCCTACAACAGACCCAGTACTTC.

This clonotype occurred many times. The rearrangement links TRBV4-1 to TRBJ2-5; TRBD1 aligns across 10 bases. The germline gives CDR1 MGHRA, CDR2 YSYEKL. V shed 6 bases, J shed 1 base, and the junction held 8 bases outside the gene matches. The CDR3 covers 16 residues. Here the CDR3 DNA reads TGCGCCAGCAGACGAGTCGGGACAGGGGCCCAAGAGACCCAGTACTTC. Protein product: CASRRVGTGAQETQYF.

At least ten counts were recorded for this clonotype. This rearrangement joins TRBV20-1 to TRBJ2-5; D may match TRBD1 or TRBD2 (6 bases each). Trimming stripped 5 bases from V and 3 bases from J, with 22 bases between. CDR1 is DFQATT and CDR2 is SNEGSKA in the germline V gene (reference sequence). The CDR3 has 16 residues. The CDR3 reads CSAQESSGAHKETQYF. The CDR3 nucleotides are TGCAGTGCTCAAGAGTCGTCGGGGGCGCATAAAGAGACCCAGTACTTC.

The CDR3 sequence is CAWSGGSGSNEQFF. The CDR3 nucleotides read TGTGCCTGGAGTGGTGGGAGTGGGTCGAATGAGCAGTTCTTC. The gene calls are TRBV30 and TRBJ2-1, with D perhaps matching TRBD2 (5 bases). The CDR3 loop spans 14 amino acids. V lost 1 base to trimming and J lost 7 bases, with 14 bases between them. CDR1 GTSNPN and CDR2 SVGIG come from the germline V gene (reference sequence).

The chain has TRBV5-1 and TRBJ2-2; tentatively, D is TRBD1 (6 bases). Germline lookup yields CDR1 SGHRS and CDR2 YFSETQ. Trimming stripped 6 bases from V and 1 base from J, with 13 bases between. CDR3 size: 15 residues. The CDR3 is CASNLGQMNTGELFF. The DNA for the CDR3 is TGCGCCAGCAACCTCGGACAGATGAACACCGGGGAGCTGTTTTTT. The full variable domain, completed using reference TRBV5-1 and TRBJ2-2, is KAGVTQTPRYLIKTRGQQVTLSCSPISGHRSVSWYQQTPGQGLQFLFEYFSETQRNKGNFPGRFSGRQFSNSRSEMNVSTLELGDSALYLCASNLGQMNTGELFFGEGSRLTVL.

This clonotype appeared a few times. Just one base apart from a much larger clone, this may be a read error. The chain recombines TRBV2 with TRBJ2-2; either TRBD1 or TRBD2 may fit D (5 bases each). Germline V gives CDR1 SNHLY, CDR2 FYNNEI. The CDR3 has 14 residues. V lost 6 bases, J lost 4 bases, and 12 bases lay in between. The CDR3 loop is CASSEGPSTGELFF. In DNA, the CDR3 is TGTGCCAGCAGCGAGGGACCCAGCACCGGGGAGCTGTTTTTT.

With regard to this clonotype: This may be a read error, as it is one base from a much larger clone. The chain employs TRBV20-1 and TRBJ1-1; perhaps TRBD1 as D (5 bases). In germline, CDR1 is DFQATT, CDR2 SNEGSKA (reference sequence). The germline V and J ends were trimmed by 7 bases and 2 bases, with 11 bases remaining between them. This CDR3 is built from 12 residues. CDR3 in DNA: TGCAGTGGGACAAGGGGCAACACTGAAGCTTTCTTT. This sequence encodes CSGTRGNTEAFF.

This clonotype was seen a few times. This sequence joins TRBV18 and TRBJ2-2, with D possibly TRBD1 on 6 matching bases. Looked up from germline, CDR1 is KGHSH and CDR2 is LQKENI. The CDR3 has 16 residues. V was trimmed by 2 bases and J by 2 bases, leaving 12 bases between them. The CDR3, as DNA: TGTGCCAGCTCACCATCCCAGGGGCGAAACACCGGGGAGCTGTTTTTT. Translation gives CASSPSQGRNTGELFF.

This chain connects TRBV20-1 to TRBJ1-1; TRBD1 aligns across 7 bases. The CDR3 contains 15 residues. The V and J ends lost 2 bases and 4 bases, in that order; junction bases with no gene match: 10. The germline V gene encodes CDR1 DFQATT and CDR2 SNEGSKA (reference sequence). CDR3 nucleotide sequence: TGCAGTGCTAGACCTTCCACAGGGGTCCTCACTGAAGCTTTCTTT. It is translated as CSARPSTGVLTEAFF.

The sample holds a few counts of this clonotype. The V and J genes are TRBV2 and TRBJ2-2; D gene uncertain. V lost 8 bases, J lost 4 bases, and 11 bases lay in between. The CDR3 loop spans 13 amino acids. Looked up from germline, CDR1 is SNHLY and CDR2 is FYNNEI. CDR3 sequence (DNA): TGTGCCAGCTTCGTTGGCCCCACCGGGGAGCTGTTTTTT. Protein sequence: CASFVGPTGELFF.

The V call is TRBV6-2 or TRBV6-3, the J call TRBJ1-2; perhaps TRBD1 as D (6 bases). The CDR3 covers 12 residues. CDR1 MNHEY and CDR2 SVGEGT come from the germline V gene. Trimming took off 6 bases at V and 7 bases at J, with 12 bases between the two ends. CDR3 region: CASRSPGVGYTF. For the CDR3, the DNA is TGTGCCAGCAGATCCCCAGGGGTTGGCTACACCTTC.

This clonotype was detected a few times. This clone may be a read error of a much larger clone one base away. This chain connects TRBV6-1 to TRBJ2-4; D might be TRBD2 (5 bases). The V and J ends lost 10 bases and 0 bases respectively, with 13 bases between them. Germline V gives CDR1 MNHNS, CDR2 SASEGT. This CDR3 is built from 14 residues. The CDR3 spells CANSHGVAKNIQYF. CDR3 bases: TGTGCCAACTCCCACGGGGTAGCCAAAAACATTCAGTACTTC.

The table lists this clonotype with a few counts. The rearrangement uses TRBV4-3 and TRBJ2-2, with D unclear. The CDR3 loop spans 14 amino acids. With 1 base removed from V and 6 bases from J, the gap between germline ends came to 9 bases. Germline V gene lookup returns CDR1 LGHNA and CDR2 YSLEER. Here the CDR3 reads CASSQGVWAGELFF. In DNA form, the CDR3 reads TGCGCCAGCAGCCAAGGGGTCTGGGCCGGGGAGCTGTTTTTT.

The rearrangement joins TRBV18 to TRBJ2-7; D is undetermined. The CDR3 is 15 amino acids. The germline V and J ends were trimmed by 1 base and 0 bases, with 10 bases remaining between them. Per the germline V gene, CDR1 is KGHSH and CDR2 is LQKENI. The CDR3 loop is CASSPQPAGSYEQYF. For the CDR3, the DNA is TGTGCCAGCTCACCACAACCTGCCGGCTCCTACGAGCAGTACTTC.

This clonotype was found many times. This chain links TRBV2 with TRBJ2-5, with D maybe TRBD2 (5 bases). Germline V gene lookup returns CDR1 SNHLY and CDR2 FYNNEI. The CDR3 covers 14 residues. CDR3 loop: CATKKEEGQETQYF. CDR3 coding DNA: TGTGCTACTAAGAAGGAGGAAGGGCAAGAGACCCAGTACTTC.

The CDR3 coding sequence is TGTGCCAGCAGCTTAGCGGGTCGGGCTAGCGGGAGGCGAGAGACCCAGTACTTC. As protein: CASSLAGRASGRRETQYF. The V gene is TRBV7-2, the J gene TRBJ2-5; 11 nucleotides line up with TRBD2. Looked up from germline, CDR1 is SGHTA and CDR2 is FQGNSA. The CDR3 loop spans 18 amino acids. The V and J ends lost 0 bases and 4 bases, in that order; junction bases with no gene match: 10.

V gene TRBV15 combines with J gene TRBJ1-1, with a tentative D call TRBD1 (5 bases). CDR3 size: 17 residues. CDR1 is LNHNV and CDR2 is YYDKDF in the germline V gene (reference sequence). The V gene lost 0 bases and the J gene lost 0 bases, with 14 bases spanning the gap. The CDR3 loop reads CATSRDPLTELNTEAFF. DNA for the CDR3: TGTGCCACCAGCAGAGATCCCCTGACAGAATTGAACACTGAAGCTTTCTTT.

This clonotype was counted at least ten times. The chain employs TRBV28 and TRBJ2-5; D is unresolved. The CDR3 loop spans 15 amino acids. The V end was cut by 3 bases, the J end by 2 bases, with 13 bases between. CDR1 and CDR2 from the germline V gene are MDHEN and SYDVKM. CDR3 DNA sequence: TGTGCCAGCAGTTTCGGCCGGGCAGTTCAAGAGACCCAGTACTTC. Residues: CASSFGRAVQETQYF. Full variable domain (rest looked up from reference TRBV28 and TRBJ2-5): DVKVTQSSRYLVKRTGEKVFLECVQDMDHENMFWYRQDPGLGLRLIYFSYDVKMKEKGDIPEGYSVSREKKERFSLILESASTNQTSMYLCASSFGRAVQETQYFGPGTRLLVL.

The CDR3: CASSQDRRETQYF. For the CDR3, the DNA is TGCGCCAGCAGCCAAGATCGGCGGGAGACCCAGTACTTC. The chain combines TRBV4-3 with TRBJ2-5; no definite D call. The CDR3 consists of 13 residues. From germline, CDR1 is LGHNA and CDR2 YSLEER. The ends were cut back, 0 bases at V and 5 bases at J, with 7 bases in the middle.

This clonotype came up many times. V is TRBV28 and J is TRBJ2-5; the match to TRBD2 covers 7 bases. CDR1 and CDR2 from the germline V gene are MDHEN and SYDVKM. This CDR3 region has 11 residues. The V segment lost 10 bases and the J segment 5 bases; nucleotides outside the gene matches: 4. The CDR3 loop reads CAIAGVETQYF. The CDR3 DNA sequence: TGTGCCATCGCGGGGGTGGAGACCCAGTACTTC.

V usage is TRBV9 and J usage is TRBJ2-2, with 7 bases matching TRBD2. The CDR3 runs to 17 residues. The V gene's germline CDR1 is SGDLS and CDR2 YYNGEE. Trimming at V came to 1 base and at J to 7 bases, leaving 13 bases not matched to a gene. Here the CDR3 reads CASSVSPTSRDDGELFF. The CDR3 DNA is TGTGCCAGCAGCGTATCCCCGACTAGCCGTGACGACGGGGAGCTGTTTTTT.

This clonotype was detected many times. A read error may be the cause here, since a much bigger clone is one base away. The J gene is TRBJ2-5, the V gene TRBV6-2 or TRBV6-3; D gene ambiguous. V dropped 1 base and J dropped 5 bases, with 2 bases sitting between them. The CDR3 loop spans 11 amino acids. Looked up from germline, CDR1 is MNHEY and CDR2 is SVGEGT. The CDR3 loop reads CASSYFETQYF. The CDR3 bases are TGTGCCAGCAGTTACTTTGAGACCCAGTACTTC.